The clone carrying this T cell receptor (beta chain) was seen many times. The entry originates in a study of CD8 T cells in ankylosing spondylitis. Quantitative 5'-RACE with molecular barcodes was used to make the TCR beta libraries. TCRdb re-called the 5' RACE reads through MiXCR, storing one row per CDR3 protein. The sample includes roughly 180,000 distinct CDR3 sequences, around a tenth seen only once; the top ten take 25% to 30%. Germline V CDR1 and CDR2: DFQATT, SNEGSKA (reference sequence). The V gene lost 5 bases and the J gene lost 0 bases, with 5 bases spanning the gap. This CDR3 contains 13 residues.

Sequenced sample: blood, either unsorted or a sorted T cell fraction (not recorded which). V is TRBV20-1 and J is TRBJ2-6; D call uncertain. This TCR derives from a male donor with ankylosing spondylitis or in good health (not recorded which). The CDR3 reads CSAGVSGANVLTF. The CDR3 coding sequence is TGCAGTGCTGGTGTCTCTGGGGCCAACGTCCTGACTTTC.